This record concerns one T cell receptor beta chain sequence. This specimen belongs to a study of blood T cell repertoires in COVID-19. Study overall: The United States, Italy and Spain supplied acute and convalescent COVID-19 samples. Sample material is recorded as cDNA or gDNA derived from T cells, B-cell-depleted T cells, or PBMCs.

As processed by the authors: The assay estimated nucleated cells by amplifying reference gene primers. Profiled with immunoSEQ multiplex PCR; TCRdb holds only in-frame clones, not every one. From that table come the V and J calls and clone size; the DNA was used to work out D and trimming. The data hold about 200,000 clones, with 70% to 90% observed a single time. V was clipped by 3 bases and J by 4 bases; unmatched bases: 5. Germline loops: CDR1 SGDLS, CDR2 YYNGEE. This CDR3 region has 15 residues. The sequenced sample consisted of peripheral blood. The chain couples TRBV9 to TRBJ2-3; 10 bases match TRBD2. The TCR originated in a woman older than 75 with acute or convalescent COVID-19. In DNA form, the CDR3 reads TGTGCCAGCAGCGCGTGGACTAGCGGCTCAGATACGCAGTATTTT. Translating gives CASSAWTSGSDTQYF.